The 3 T cell receptor beta chains reported below all come from one sample, sequenced in a study of CD8 T cells in ankylosing spondylitis. TCRdb re-derived calls from the 5' RACE reads in MiXCR, one entry per CDR3 protein. The table has fewer than 350,000 distinct CDR3 sequences, around 10% seen once. The sequenced sample consisted of blood, either unsorted or a sorted T cell fraction (not recorded which). These receptor sequences come from a female donor with ankylosing spondylitis or in good health (not recorded which).

This clonotype was counted at least ten times. CDR3 DNA sequence: TGCGCCAGCAGCTTGGAGCCGTCTTATGGCTACACCTTC. Its translation: CASSLEPSYGYTF. J is TRBJ1-2 and V is TRBV5-1; no clear D gene. The CDR3 extends over 13 amino acids. Trimming removed 0 bases from V and 5 bases from J, with 8 bases in between. From germline, CDR1 is SGHRS and CDR2 YFSETQ.

This clonotype came up many times. The chain is built from TRBV4-3 and TRBJ2-1; D gene unclear. This CDR3 contains 15 residues. V was cut by 0 bases and J by 0 bases, with 6 bases left in between. Germline values: CDR1 LGHNA, CDR2 YSLEER. The CDR3, as DNA: TGCGCCAGCAGCCAAGATAGTAGCTCCTACAATGAGCAGTTCTTC. It specifies CASSQDSSSYNEQFF.

This clonotype was counted ten times or more. The chain carries TRBV20-1 and TRBJ2-1, with TRBD2 matching over 13 bases. CDR1 DFQATT and CDR2 SNEGSKA come from the germline V gene (reference sequence). This CDR3 is 14 amino acids long. The V gene end was trimmed by 5 bases and the J gene end by 7 bases; junction bases not matched to a gene: 5. CDR3 protein: CSAEGTSGENEQFF. The CDR3 region has the DNA TGCAGTGCTGAGGGGACTAGCGGGGAAAATGAGCAGTTCTTC.